These 13 T cell receptor beta chains originate from one sample sequenced in a study of regulatory T cells in long-lasting Graves disease. Indicated time point: newly diagnosed GD, antithyroid drugs for less than 3 months. PBMC-derived RNA was used for the TCR library. Investigators prepared the TCR beta libraries by applying iRepertoire HTBI primers and Arm-PCR of CDR3 regions. Each CDR3 protein is one row after TCRdb ran MiXCR on the multiplex PCR reads. The sample has under 450,000 distinct CDR3 sequences, 15% to 20% seen once. This sample was also put to use in a study of T cells in Graves' hyperthyroidism and ophthalmopathy.

The source was peripheral blood mononuclear cells (PBMCs), collected at new diagnosis, from a patient treated with antithyroid drugs. These receptors were taken from a woman aged 18-35 years with Graves disease.

The V and J genes are TRBV6-5 and TRBJ1-6; tentative D call: TRBD1 (6 bases). CDR1 MNHEY and CDR2 SVGAGI come from the germline V gene. CDR3 length: 18 amino acids. The ends were cut back, 3 bases at V and 0 bases at J, with 15 bases in the middle. The CDR3 is CASSYSLTGSSYNSPLHF. CDR3 nucleotides: TGTGCCAGCAGTTATTCTTTGACAGGAAGCTCCTATAATTCACCCCTCCACTTT.

This clonotype was observed at least ten times. The V call is TRBV7-2, the J call TRBJ2-2, with D perhaps matching TRBD1 (7 bases). This CDR3 spans 15 amino acids. V was cut by 1 base and J by 3 bases, with 9 bases left in between. Looked up from germline, CDR1 is SGHTA and CDR2 is FQGNSA. The DNA for the CDR3 is TGTGCCAGCAGCTTAGTCAGGGGGGACACCGGGGAGCTGTTTTTT. It codes for CASSLVRGDTGELFF.

This clonotype occurred many times. CDR3 nucleotides: TGTGCCAGCAGCGAGACTAGCGGCAATGAGCAGTTCTTC. Protein: CASSETSGNEQFF. The J gene is TRBJ2-1, the V gene TRBV7-9, with 9 nucleotides matching TRBD2. V gave up 5 bases and J gave up 6 bases; unmatched junction bases: 2. The germline gives CDR1 SEHNR, CDR2 FQNEAQ (reference sequence). This CDR3 region has 13 residues.

This clonotype was counted at least ten times. The V gene is TRBV7-9, the J gene TRBJ1-1, with D hard to call. The CDR3 has 14 amino acids. Deletions cut 3 bases from V and 3 bases from J, with 11 bases between. Germline CDR1 reads SEHNR; CDR2 reads FQNEAQ (reference sequence). The CDR3: CASSLNFQYTEAFF. In DNA, the CDR3 is TGTGCCAGCAGCTTGAACTTCCAGTACACTGAAGCTTTCTTT. Using reference TRBV7-9 and TRBJ1-1 for the parts outside the CDR3, the full variable domain is DTGVSQNPRHKITKRGQNVTFRCDPISEHNRLYWYRQTLGQGPEFLTYFQNEAQLEKSRLLSDRFSAERPKGSFSTLEIQRTEQGDSAMYLCASSLNFQYTEAFFGQGTRLTVV.

This clonotype appeared a few times. The V gene is TRBV6-5, the J gene TRBJ2-1; 8 bases map to TRBD2. Germline V CDR1 and CDR2: MNHEY, SVGAGI. CDR3 length: 15 residues. J gave up 4 bases and V 2 bases, and 4 bases lay outside the gene matches. CDR3 loop: CASSYVREAYNEQFF. The CDR3 coding sequence is TGTGCCAGCAGTTACGTGCGGGAGGCTTACAATGAGCAGTTCTTC.

J is TRBJ2-1 and V is TRBV30; tentatively, D is TRBD2 (5 bases). This CDR3 is built from 15 residues. The germline V gene encodes CDR1 GTSNPN and CDR2 SVGIG (reference sequence). V lost 4 bases to trimming and J lost 0 bases, with 13 bases between them. CDR3 nucleotides: TGTGCCTGGAATGAGGGCGAGAGCTCCTACAATGAGCAGTTCTTC. As protein: CAWNEGESSYNEQFF.

This clonotype has at least ten counts. V gene TRBV28 combines with J gene TRBJ2-5; 11 bases match TRBD2. This CDR3 has 12 residues. Germline CDR1 reads MDHEN; CDR2 reads SYDVKM. J lost 13 bases, V lost 5 bases, and 6 bases had no gene match. The DNA of the CDR3 is TGTGCCAGCAGTCTGACTAGCGGGGAGCCGTACTTC. This gives the protein CASSLTSGEPYF.

The J gene is TRBJ2-2, the V gene TRBV6-2 or TRBV6-3; D is possibly TRBD1 (7 bases). This CDR3 comprises 15 residues. Germline CDR1 MNHEY, CDR2 SVGEGT. The germline V and J ends were trimmed by 5 bases and 5 bases, with 15 bases remaining between them. CDR3 sequence reads: CASSTASGGTGELFF. CDR3 coding DNA: TGTGCCAGCAGTACGGCGTCAGGGGGGACCGGGGAGCTGTTTTTT.

This clonotype was counted at least ten times. The chain recombines TRBV3-1 with TRBJ1-6; D remains ambiguous. Germline loops: CDR1 LGHDT, CDR2 YNNKEL (reference sequence). There are 13 residues in the CDR3. Between the trimmed V and J ends, which lost 1 base and 7 bases, there was a span of 5 bases. CDR3 residues: CASSQAQNSPLHF. The CDR3 bases are TGTGCCAGCAGCCAAGCACAGAATTCACCCCTCCACTTT.

About this clonotype itself: A clone one base away is much larger, so this may be a read error. The chain has TRBV5-1 and TRBJ1-1; D call uncertain. There are 15 residues in the CDR3. Germline V CDR1 and CDR2: SGHRS, YFSETQ. CDR3 sequence reads: CASSLDSASQHEASF. CDR3 coding DNA: TGCGCCAGCAGCTTGGATAGCGCCAGCCAGCATGAAGCTTCCTTT. The variable domain in full, with the rest retrieved from reference TRBV5-1 and TRBJ1-1, is KAGVTQTPRYLIKTRGQQVTLSCSPISGHRSVSWYQQTPGQGLQFLFEYFSETQRNKGNFPGRFSGRQFSNSRSEMNVSTLELGDSALYLCASSLDSASQHEASFGQGTRLTVV.

This clonotype was found many times. This chain connects TRBV20-1 to TRBJ2-5, with 12 positions matching TRBD2. The CDR3 totals 17 residues. Germline V CDR1 and CDR2: DFQATT, SNEGSKA (reference sequence). V dropped 3 bases and J dropped 1; count of bases not matched to a gene: 9. The chain's CDR3 is CSASPLAGGGAQETQYF. The DNA for the CDR3 is TGCAGTGCTAGTCCACTAGCGGGGGGAGGAGCCCAAGAGACCCAGTACTTC.

CDR3 DNA sequence: TGTGCCAGTACCCACCATTACCGGACAGTGTCATATGGCTACACCTTC. As protein: CASTHHYRTVSYGYTF. The genes are TRBV19 and TRBJ1-2; D perhaps matches TRBD1 (6 bases). From germline, CDR1 is LNHDA and CDR2 SQIVND (reference sequence). Trimming took 7 bases from V and 5 from J, leaving 23 bases between them. The CDR3 totals 16 residues.

The rearrangement links TRBV9 to TRBJ2-1, with D maybe TRBD2 (5 bases). Between the trimmed V and J ends, which lost 0 bases and 5 bases, there was a span of 12 bases. The CDR3 is made up of 15 amino acids. Germline V lookup: CDR1 SGDLS, CDR2 YYNGEE. The CDR3 DNA reads as TGTGCCAGCAGCGTAGTGAGTAGCGCCAACAATGAGCAGTTCTTC. Its translation: CASSVVSSANNEQFF.